This T cell receptor beta chain was sequenced during a study of blood T cell repertoires in COVID-19. Study details: COVID-19 samples, acute and convalescent, were from the United States, Italy and Spain. In each case, the material was cDNA or gDNA derived from T cells, B-cell-depleted T cells, or PBMCs.

In the study's own analysis: Amplification from reference gene primers served as the basis for estimated nucleated cell counts. TCRdb keeps only in-frame clones here, not all; method: immunoSEQ multiplex PCR. Clonal size and the V and J genes are those of that table, whereas D and trimming came from the DNA. The data hold over 100,000 clones, with approximately 89% observed a single time. CDR3 length equals 12 residues. Trimming left V 3 bases short and J 8 bases short, with 10 bases between. In germline, CDR1 is MNHNY, CDR2 SVGAGI (reference sequence). This clone has more than one count but fewer than ten.

The rearrangement joins TRBV6-6 to TRBJ1-2; D remains ambiguous. This TCR was sampled from a man in his forties or fifties with acute or convalescent COVID-19. The sequencing sample was made of peripheral blood. CDR3 nucleotides: TGTGCCAGCAGTTATAGGGAGAACGGCTACACCTTC. Translated: CASSYRENGYTF.